This T cell receptor beta chain was sequenced in a study of blood T cell repertoires in COVID-19. Some clones are missing from TCRdb's copy, which holds only in-frame ones; the method was immunoSEQ multiplex PCR. The profile shows tens of thousands of clones, about 91% of them singletons. Looked up from germline, CDR1 is DFQATT and CDR2 is SNEGSKA (reference sequence). CDR3 length equals 15 residues. The junction had 5 bases not matched to a gene; V was cut back by 3 bases and J by 1 base. Sequenced material: peripheral blood. The receptor was isolated from a man in his 60s with acute or convalescent COVID-19. The gene calls are TRBV20-1 and TRBJ2-5; 10 positions agree with TRBD2. In DNA, the CDR3 is TGCAGTGCTAGTGCGCTAGCGGGAGCCCAAGAGACCCAGTACTTC. Translated, it gives CSASALAGAQETQYF.